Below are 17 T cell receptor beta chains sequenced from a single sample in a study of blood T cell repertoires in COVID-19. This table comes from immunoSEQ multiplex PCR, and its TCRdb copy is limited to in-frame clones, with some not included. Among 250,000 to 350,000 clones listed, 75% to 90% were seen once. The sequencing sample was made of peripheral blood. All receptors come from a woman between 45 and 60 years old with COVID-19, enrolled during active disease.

CDR3 amino acids: CASSHLRTASTDTQYF. DNA of the CDR3: TGTGCCAGCAGCCACCTTCGGACAGCTTCCACAGATACGCAGTATTTT. The genes are TRBV2 and TRBJ2-3; tentative D call: TRBD1 (6 bases). V lost 6 bases and J lost 2, with 18 bases in between. This CDR3 contains 16 residues. Germline values: CDR1 SNHLY, CDR2 FYNNEI.

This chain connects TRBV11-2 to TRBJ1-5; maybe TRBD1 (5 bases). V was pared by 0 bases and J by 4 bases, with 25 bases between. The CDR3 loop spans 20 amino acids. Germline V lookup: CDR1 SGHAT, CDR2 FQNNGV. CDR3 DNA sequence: TGTGCCAGCAGCTTAGAGGGCTCTGAGATGGCGGGGACTGAAAATCAGCCCCAGCATTTT. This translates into CASSLEGSEMAGTENQPQHF.

The CDR3 DNA is TGCGCCAGCAGCCCACTAGCGGGAGCGTCGGATACGCAGTATTTT. It translates to CASSPLAGASDTQYF. The gene calls are TRBV4-1 and TRBJ2-3, with 11 bases identical to TRBD2. J was trimmed by 6 bases and V by 4 bases; bases with no gene match: 6. The germline V gene has CDR1 MGHRA and CDR2 YSYEKL. CDR3 length: 15 residues.

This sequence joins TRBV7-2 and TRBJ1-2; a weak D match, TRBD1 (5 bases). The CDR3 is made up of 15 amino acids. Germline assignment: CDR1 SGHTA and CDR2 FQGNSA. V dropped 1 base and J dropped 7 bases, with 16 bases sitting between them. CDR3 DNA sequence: TGTGCCAGCAGCTTAGGACCGGGGCTCGGGGGTGGCTACACCTTC. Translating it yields CASSLGPGLGGGYTF. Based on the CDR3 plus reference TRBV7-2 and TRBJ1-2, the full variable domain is GAGVSQSPSNKVTEKGKDVELRCDPISGHTALYWYRQSLGQGLEFLIYFQGNSAPDKSGLPSDRFSAERTGGSVSTLTIQRTQQEDSAVYLCASSLGPGLGGGYTFGSGTRLTVV.

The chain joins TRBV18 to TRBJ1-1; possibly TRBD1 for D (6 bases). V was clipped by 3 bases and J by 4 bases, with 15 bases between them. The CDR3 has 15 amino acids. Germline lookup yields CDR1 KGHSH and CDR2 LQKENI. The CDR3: CASSPGGPWGTEAFF. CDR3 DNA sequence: TGTGCCAGCTCACCTGGGGGCCCCTGGGGCACTGAAGCTTTCTTT. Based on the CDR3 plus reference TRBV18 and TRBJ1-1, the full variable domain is NAGVMQNPRHLVRRRGQEARLRCSPMKGHSHVYWYRQLPEEGLKFMVYLQKENIIDESGMPKERFSAEFPKEGPSILRIQQVVRGDSAAYFCASSPGGPWGTEAFFGQGTRLTVV.

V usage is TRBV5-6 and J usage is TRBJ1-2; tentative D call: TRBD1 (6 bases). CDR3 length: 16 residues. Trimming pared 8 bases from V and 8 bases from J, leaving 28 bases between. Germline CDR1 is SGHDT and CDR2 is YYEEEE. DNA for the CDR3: TGTGCCAGTTGGCGAAGGGGAGGGACACCTAGAAACGGCTACACCTTC. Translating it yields CASWRRGGTPRNGYTF.

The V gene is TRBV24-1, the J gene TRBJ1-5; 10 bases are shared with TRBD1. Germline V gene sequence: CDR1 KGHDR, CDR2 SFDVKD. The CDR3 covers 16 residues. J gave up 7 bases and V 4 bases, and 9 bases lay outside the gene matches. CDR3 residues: CATSDTGTGVGQPQHF. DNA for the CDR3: TGTGCCACCAGTGACACCGGGACAGGGGTTGGACAGCCCCAGCATTTT.

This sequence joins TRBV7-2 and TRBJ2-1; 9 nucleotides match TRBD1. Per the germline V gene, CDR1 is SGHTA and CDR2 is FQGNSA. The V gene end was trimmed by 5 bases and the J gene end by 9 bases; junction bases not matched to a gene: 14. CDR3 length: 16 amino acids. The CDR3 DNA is TGTGCCAGCAGCCGTACCGGGACAGGGACATCTATTGAGCAGTTCTTC. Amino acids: CASSRTGTGTSIEQFF.

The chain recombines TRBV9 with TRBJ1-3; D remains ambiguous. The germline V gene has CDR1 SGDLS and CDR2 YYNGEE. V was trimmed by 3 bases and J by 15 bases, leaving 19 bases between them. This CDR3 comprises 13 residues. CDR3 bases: TGTGCCAGCAGCGAAATTCCGGGTGCCCCGACATATTTT. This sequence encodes CASSEIPGAPTYF. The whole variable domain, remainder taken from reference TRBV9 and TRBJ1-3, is DSGVTQTPKHLITATGQRVTLRCSPRSGDLSVYWYQQSLDQGLQFLIQYYNGEERAKGNILERFSAQQFPDLHSELNLSSLELGDSALYFCASSEIPGAPTYFGEGSWLTVV.

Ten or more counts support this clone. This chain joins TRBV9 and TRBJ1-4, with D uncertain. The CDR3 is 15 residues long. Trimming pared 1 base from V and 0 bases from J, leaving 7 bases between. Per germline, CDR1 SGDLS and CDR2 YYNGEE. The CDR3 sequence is CASSVHGTTNEKLFF. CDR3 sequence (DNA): TGTGCCAGCAGCGTACACGGGACAACTAATGAAAAACTGTTTTTT. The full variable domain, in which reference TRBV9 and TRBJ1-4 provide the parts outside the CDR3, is DSGVTQTPKHLITATGQRVTLRCSPRSGDLSVYWYQQSLDQGLQFLIQYYNGEERAKGNILERFSAQQFPDLHSELNLSSLELGDSALYFCASSVHGTTNEKLFFGSGTQLSVL.

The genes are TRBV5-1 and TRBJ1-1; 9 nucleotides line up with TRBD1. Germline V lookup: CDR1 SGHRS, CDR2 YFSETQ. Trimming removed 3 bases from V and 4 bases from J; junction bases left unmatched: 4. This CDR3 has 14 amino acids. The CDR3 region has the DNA TGCGCCAGCAGCTGGACAGGGGTGTTCACTGAAGCTTTCTTT. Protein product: CASSWTGVFTEAFF. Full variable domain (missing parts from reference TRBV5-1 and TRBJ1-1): KAGVTQTPRYLIKTRGQQVTLSCSPISGHRSVSWYQQTPGQGLQFLFEYFSETQRNKGNFPGRFSGRQFSNSRSEMNVSTLELGDSALYLCASSWTGVFTEAFFGQGTRLTVV.

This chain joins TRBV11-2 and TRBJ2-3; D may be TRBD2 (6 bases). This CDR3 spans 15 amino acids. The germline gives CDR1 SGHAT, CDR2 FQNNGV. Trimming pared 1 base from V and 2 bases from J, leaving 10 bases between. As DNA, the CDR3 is TGTGCCAGCAGCTTAGGCGGGGCCTACACAGATACGCAGTATTTT. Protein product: CASSLGGAYTDTQYF.

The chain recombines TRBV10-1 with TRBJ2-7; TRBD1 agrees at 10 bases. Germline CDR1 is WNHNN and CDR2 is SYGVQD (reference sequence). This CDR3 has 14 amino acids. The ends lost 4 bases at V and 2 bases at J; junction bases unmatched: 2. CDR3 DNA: TGCGCCAGCAGTGTGGGACAGGGGCCCTACGAGCAGTACTTC. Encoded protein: CASSVGQGPYEQYF.

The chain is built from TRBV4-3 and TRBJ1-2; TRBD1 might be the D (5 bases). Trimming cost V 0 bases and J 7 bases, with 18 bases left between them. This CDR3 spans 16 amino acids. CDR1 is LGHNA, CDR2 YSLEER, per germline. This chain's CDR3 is CASSQDVSRGSGGYTF. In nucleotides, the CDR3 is TGCGCCAGCAGCCAAGATGTCTCGCGGGGGTCTGGTGGCTACACCTTC.

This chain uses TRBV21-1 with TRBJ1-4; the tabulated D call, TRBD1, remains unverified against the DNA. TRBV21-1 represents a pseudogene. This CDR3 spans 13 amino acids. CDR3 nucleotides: TGTGCCAGCAGGACAGGGTTGGACGAAAAACTGTTTTTT. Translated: CASRTGLDEKLFF.

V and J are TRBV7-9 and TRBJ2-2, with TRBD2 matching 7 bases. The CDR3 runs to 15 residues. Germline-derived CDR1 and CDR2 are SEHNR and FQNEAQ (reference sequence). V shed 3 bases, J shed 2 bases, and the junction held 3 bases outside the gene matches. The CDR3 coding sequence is TGTGCCAGCAGCTTCAGCGGGGACAACACCGGGGAGCTGTTTTTT. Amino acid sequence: CASSFSGDNTGELFF.

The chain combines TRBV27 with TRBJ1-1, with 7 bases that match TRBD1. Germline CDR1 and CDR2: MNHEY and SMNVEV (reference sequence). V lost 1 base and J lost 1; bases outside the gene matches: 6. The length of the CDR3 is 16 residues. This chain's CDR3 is CASSLYGGQRNTEAFF. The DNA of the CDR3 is TGTGCCAGCAGTTTATATGGGGGACAGAGGAACACTGAAGCTTTCTTT.